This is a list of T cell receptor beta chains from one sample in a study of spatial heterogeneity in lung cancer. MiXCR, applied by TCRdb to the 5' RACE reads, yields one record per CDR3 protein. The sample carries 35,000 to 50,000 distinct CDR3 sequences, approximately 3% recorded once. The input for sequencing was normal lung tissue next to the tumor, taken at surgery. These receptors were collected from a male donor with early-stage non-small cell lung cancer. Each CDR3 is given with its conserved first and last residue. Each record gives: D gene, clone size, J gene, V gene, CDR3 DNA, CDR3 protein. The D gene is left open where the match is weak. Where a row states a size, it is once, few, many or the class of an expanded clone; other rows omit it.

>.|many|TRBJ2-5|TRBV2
TGTGCCAGCAATAGGAACCAAGAGACCCAGTACTTC
CASNRNQETQYF
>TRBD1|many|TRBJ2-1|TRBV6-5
TGTGCCAGCAGTTACGGTAGGGGGCTATCCTACAATGAGCAGTTCTTC
CASSYGRGLSYNEQFF
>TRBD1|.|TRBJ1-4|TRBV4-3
TGCGCCAGCAGCCAATCGATTAACAGGGGGCATGAAAAACTGTTTTTT
CASSQSINRGHEKLFF
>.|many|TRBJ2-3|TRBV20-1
TGCAGTGCTGAGACCACAGATACGCAGTATTTT
CSAETTDTQYF
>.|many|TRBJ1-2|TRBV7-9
TGTGCCAGCAGCTTAGTTGCAGCTAACTATGGCTACACCTTC
CASSLVAANYGYTF
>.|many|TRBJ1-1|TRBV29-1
TGCAGCGTAACACGACAGAAGAACACTGAAGCTTTCTTT
CSVTRQKNTEAFF
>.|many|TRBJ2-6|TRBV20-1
TGCAGTGCTCTACAGGTCTCTGGGGCCAACGTCCTGACTTTC
CSALQVSGANVLTF
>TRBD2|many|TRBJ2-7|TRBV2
TGTGCCAGCAGTTGGGGACTAGGAGTCGAGCAGTACTTC
CASSWGLGVEQYF
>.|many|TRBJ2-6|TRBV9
TGTGCCAGCAGCGGGGGCCAGGGTTTTCTCGCTGGGGCCAACGTCCTGACTTTC
CASSGGQGFLAGANVLTF
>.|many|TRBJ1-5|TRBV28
TGTGCCAGCAGTTTATTGACAGGGCCCCAGCATTTT
CASSLLTGPQHF
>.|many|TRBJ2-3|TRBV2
TGTGCCAGCCGGATTGTGACAGATACGCAGTATTTT
CASRIVTDTQYF
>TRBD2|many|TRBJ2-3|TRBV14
TGTGCCAGCAGCCGTTCCCTAGCGGCAGATACGCAGTATTTT
CASSRSLAADTQYF
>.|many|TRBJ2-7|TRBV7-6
TGTGCCAGCAGCTTAGCGCTAAGGACAGATCCCGAAACCTACGAGCAGTACTTC
CASSLALRTDPETYEQYF
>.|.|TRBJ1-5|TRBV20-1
TGCAGTGCTAGAGTACAGGTTAATCAGCCCCAGCATTTT
CSARVQVNQPQHF
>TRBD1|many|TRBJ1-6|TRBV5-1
TGCGCCAGCTCCGGGACAGATAATTCACCCCTCCACTTT
CASSGTDNSPLHF
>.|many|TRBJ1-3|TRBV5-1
TGCGCCAGCAGCTTGGGGGCTGGAAACACCATATATTTT
CASSLGAGNTIYF
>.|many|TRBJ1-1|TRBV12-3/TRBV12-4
TGTGCCAGCAGCCGTCTCGGGACTGAAGCTTTCTTT
CASSRLGTEAFF
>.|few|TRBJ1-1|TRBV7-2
TGTGCCAGCAGCCAGGAGGGGGGGTCCATGAACACTGAAGCTTTCTTT
CASSQEGGSMNTEAFF
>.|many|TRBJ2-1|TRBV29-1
TGCAGCGCCGCGAGGAGCTCCTACAATGAGCAGTTCTTC
CSAARSSYNEQFF
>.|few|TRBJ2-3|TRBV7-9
TGTGCCAGCAGCCCCCCCATCGCCTCCCAAGATACGCAGTATTTT
CASSPPIASQDTQYF
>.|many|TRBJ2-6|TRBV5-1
TGCGCCAGCAGCTTAGTCGAATCTGGGGCCAACGTCCTGACTTTC
CASSLVESGANVLTF
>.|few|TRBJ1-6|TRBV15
TGTGCCACCAGCTCCCATGACAAAACCACCCTCCACTTT
CATSSHDKTTLHF
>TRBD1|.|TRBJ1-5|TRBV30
TGTGCCAGAGACAGGGGGCCCAATCAGCCCCAGCATTTT
CARDRGPNQPQHF
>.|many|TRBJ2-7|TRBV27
TGTGCCAGCAGCCGGGGTAATCCCTACGAGCAGTACTTC
CASSRGNPYEQYF
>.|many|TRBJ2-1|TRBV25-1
TGTGCCAGCAGTCCGGAGGGAGGGGGCTCTTACAATGAGCAGTTCTTC
CASSPEGGGSYNEQFF
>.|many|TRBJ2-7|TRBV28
TGTGCCAGCAGTTTATGGGGCCCATACGAGCAGTACTTC
CASSLWGPYEQYF
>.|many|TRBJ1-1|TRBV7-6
TGTGCCAGCAGCCAAACTCCCGAGGGTACTGAAGCTTTCTTT
CASSQTPEGTEAFF
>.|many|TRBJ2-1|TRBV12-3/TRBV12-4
TGTGCCAGCAGTTTCGGTAATGGGAACTACAATGAGCAGTTCTTC
CASSFGNGNYNEQFF
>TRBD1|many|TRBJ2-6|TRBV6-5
TGTGCCAGCAGTTACTCGGATGGGACAGGGTACCCTGGGGCCAACGTCCTGACTTTC
CASSYSDGTGYPGANVLTF
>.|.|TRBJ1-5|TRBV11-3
TGTGCCAGCAGCTTAGATCATCCCCCCGGTGATAGCAATCAGCCCCAGCATTTT
CASSLDHPPGDSNQPQHF
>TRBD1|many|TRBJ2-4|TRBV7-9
TGTGCCAGCAGCTTACCGACGACAGGGGAGTACTTC
CASSLPTTGEYF
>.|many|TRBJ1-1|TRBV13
TGTGCCAGCAGTTTATTACAGGGGAACACTGAAGCTTTCTTT
CASSLLQGNTEAFF
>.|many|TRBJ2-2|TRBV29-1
TGCAGCGCCCGGCGAGACGTGACCGGGGAGCTGTTTTTT
CSARRDVTGELFF
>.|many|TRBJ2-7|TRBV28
TGTGCCAGCAGTGAGGGGCCGACCCCCTACGAGCAGTACTTC
CASSEGPTPYEQYF
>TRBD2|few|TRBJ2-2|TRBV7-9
TGTGCCAGCAGCGGGAGGGAGAACACCGGGGAGCTGTTTTTT
CASSGRENTGELFF
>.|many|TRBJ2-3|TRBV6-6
TGTGCCAGCAGTGAACCCGAAACATCAGATACGCAGTATTTT
CASSEPETSDTQYF
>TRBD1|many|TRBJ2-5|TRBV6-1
TGTGCCAGCATCGACAGGGTCCAAGAGACCCAGTACTTC
CASIDRVQETQYF
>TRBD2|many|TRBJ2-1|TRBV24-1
TGTGCCACCAGTGACGGGACTAGCGGGGGGAATGAGCAGTTCTTC
CATSDGTSGGNEQFF
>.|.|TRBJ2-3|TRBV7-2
TGTGCCAGCAGCTTAGTGGGGGACAGCACAGATACGCAGTATTTT
CASSLVGDSTDTQYF
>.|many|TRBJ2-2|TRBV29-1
TGCAGCGTTGGGGAGACGAACACCGGGGAGCTGTTTTTT
CSVGETNTGELFF
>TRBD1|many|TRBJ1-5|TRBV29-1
TGCAGCGTGGCCGGGACAGGGAAAGATCAGCCCCAGCATTTT
CSVAGTGKDQPQHF
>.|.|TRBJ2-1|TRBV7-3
TGTGCCAGCAGCTTAACCGGGAGCTCCTACAATGAGCAGTTCTTC
CASSLTGSSYNEQFF
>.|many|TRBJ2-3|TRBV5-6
TGTGCCAGCAGCTTACAGTTAGTTACAGATACGCAGTATTTT
CASSLQLVTDTQYF
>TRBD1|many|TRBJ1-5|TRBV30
TGTGCCTGGGGCAACAGGGGAGATCAGCCCCAGCATTTT
CAWGNRGDQPQHF
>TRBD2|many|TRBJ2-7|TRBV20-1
TGCAGTGCCCCGACTAGCGGGAGCTCCTACGAGCAGTACTTC
CSAPTSGSSYEQYF
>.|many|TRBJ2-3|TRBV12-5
TGTGCTAGTGCCTACAAGGGTACAGATACGCAGTATTTT
CASAYKGTDTQYF
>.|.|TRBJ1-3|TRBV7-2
TGTGCCAGCAGCTTTGAAGGGACCTCTGGAAACACCATATATTTT
CASSFEGTSGNTIYF
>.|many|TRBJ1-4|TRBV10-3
TGTGCCATCAAGAACAGGGAAGATGAAAAACTGTTTTTT
CAIKNREDEKLFF
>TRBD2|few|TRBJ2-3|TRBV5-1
TGCGCCAGCAGGCGCGGGAGCGGACCAGATACGCAGTATTTT
CASRRGSGPDTQYF
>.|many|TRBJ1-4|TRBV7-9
TGTGCCAGCAGCTTATCGAATGAAAAACTGTTTTTT
CASSLSNEKLFF
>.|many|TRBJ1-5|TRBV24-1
TGTGCCACCAGTGATTCAAGTCGGGGTAGCAATCAGCCCCAGCATTTT
CATSDSSRGSNQPQHF
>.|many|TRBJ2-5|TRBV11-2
TGTGCCAGCAGCTTTCAGTCAAGCTATGGAGAGACCCAGTACTTC
CASSFQSSYGETQYF
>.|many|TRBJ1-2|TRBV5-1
TGCGCCAGCAGGTTGGAGAGGGCTGATGGCTACACCTTC
CASRLERADGYTF
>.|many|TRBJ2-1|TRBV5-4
TGTGCCAGCAGCTCGAATACGATAAATGAGCAGTTCTTC
CASSSNTINEQFF
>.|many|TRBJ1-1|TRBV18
TGTGCCAGCTCACCAAGGGAAGGGAACACTGAAGCTTTCTTT
CASSPREGNTEAFF
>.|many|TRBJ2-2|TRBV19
TGTGCCAGTAGTATATATGGGGAGCTGTTTTTT
CASSIYGELFF
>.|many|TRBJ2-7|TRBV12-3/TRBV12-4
TGTGCCAGCAGTTCCGCCCGCTCTACGAAGCAGTACTTC
CASSSARSTKQYF
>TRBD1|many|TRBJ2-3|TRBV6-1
TGTGCCAGCAGGCATTCCTCAACCAGGGGGTATGGAGATACGCAGTATTTT
CASRHSSTRGYGDTQYF
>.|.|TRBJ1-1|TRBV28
TGTGCCAGCAGTGTGCCCTCTGAAGCTTTCTTT
CASSVPSEAFF
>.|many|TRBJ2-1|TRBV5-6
TGTGCCAGCAGCTCCGGGTCCCACCTCCGAAGTTTC
CASSSGSHLRSF